Listed below are T cell receptor beta chains from one sample, sequenced in a study of beta chain features in type 1 diabetes. Data came from immunoSEQ multiplex PCR; TCRdb stores just in-frame clones and leaves some out. The sample yields about 340,000 clones, about a tenth seen once. Sequencing was performed on central memory CD4+ T cells from blood. These receptors all stem from a man aged 25 to 40 with type 1 diabetes. The CDR3 runs from the conserved cysteine through the conserved F or W. A D gene is named only where the DNA matches it firmly. Clone size is stated in some rows and not others, as once, few, many or a class when expanded.

size	length	V	D	J	CDR3	DNA
few	13	TRBV14	-	TRBJ2-1	CASSQDPRGEQFF	TGTGCCAGCAGCCAAGATCCCCGGGGTGAGCAGTTCTTC
many	14	TRBV4-3	TRBD1	TRBJ2-7	CASSQDGQGSEQYF	TGCGCCAGCAGCCAAGATGGACAGGGTAGCGAGCAGTACTTC
-	15	TRBV5-4	-	TRBJ1-6	CASSLGRSENSPLHF	TGTGCCAGCAGCTTGGGGAGATCAGAAAATTCACCCCTCCACTTT
-	14	TRBV10-2	-	TRBJ2-7	CASSGLAQTYEQYF	TGCGCCAGCAGTGGACTGGCTCAGACCTACGAGCAGTACTTC
few	16	TRBV18	-	TRBJ2-2	CASSPLGDRATGELFF	TGTGCCAGCTCACCACTCGGGGATCGAGCCACCGGGGAGCTGTTTTTT
few	16	TRBV10-3	-	TRBJ2-1	CAISERGVSTQNEQFF	TGTGCCATCAGTGAGAGGGGGGTATCAACACAGAATGAGCAGTTCTTC
-	12	TRBV29-1	-	TRBJ2-7	CSVELGGDEQYF	TGCAGCGTTGAATTAGGCGGGGACGAGCAGTACTTC
many	16	TRBV7-2	TRBD2	TRBJ2-3	CASSLDSGGSTDTQYF	TGTGCCAGCAGCTTAGATAGCGGGGGGTCCACAGATACGCAGTATTTT
few	13	TRBV7-2	-	TRBJ1-4	CASSYARDEKLFF	TGTGCCAGCAGCTACGCTCGAGATGAAAAACTGTTTTTT
-	14	TRBV29-1	-	TRBJ2-5	CSVEKGHEGETQYF	TGCAGCGTTGAAAAGGGCCACGAGGGGGAGACCCAGTACTTC
many	13	TRBV2	-	TRBJ1-1	CASSGDGNTEAFF	TGTGCCAGCAGCGGGGACGGGAACACTGAAGCTTTCTTT
few	14	TRBV18	-	TRBJ2-7	CASSPPSATYEQYF	TGTGCCAGCTCACCACCGTCAGCGACCTACGAGCAGTACTTC
-	13	TRBV28	TRBD1	TRBJ2-7	CASSTGQGKKQYF	TGTGCCAGCAGCACGGGACAGGGAAAAAAGCAGTACTTC
-	14	TRBV19	-	TRBJ2-1	CASSINGDRNEQFF	TGTGCCAGTAGTATAAATGGGGATCGCAATGAGCAGTTCTTC
few	13	TRBV7-2	TRBD2	TRBJ2-7	CASSPSGLHEQYF	TGTGCCAGCAGCCCTAGCGGGTTACACGAGCAGTACTTC
-	11	TRBV20-1	TRBD1	TRBJ2-7	CSARTGKEQYF	TGCAGTGCTAGGACAGGGAAGGAGCAGTACTTC
-	14	TRBV18	-	TRBJ1-5	CASSPGARNQPQHF	TGTGCCAGCTCACCGGGGGCCAGGAATCAGCCCCAGCATTTT
-	13	TRBV29-1	TRBD1	TRBJ1-2	CSARQGTDYGYTF	TGCAGCGCCCGACAGGGGACTGACTATGGCTACACCTTC
-	19	TRBV7-9	TRBD2	TRBJ2-3	CASSPRTTRTSGSTDTQYF	TGTGCCAGCAGCCCACGGACCACTAGGACTAGCGGGAGCACAGATACGCAGTATTTT
few	14	TRBV10-2	-	TRBJ2-3	CASSDYRRADTQYF	TGCGCCAGCAGTGACTACCGGCGAGCAGATACGCAGTATTTT
-	19	TRBV9	-	TRBJ2-3	CASSGRRGERDTLTDTQYF	TGTGCCAGCAGCGGCCGGAGAGGGGAGAGGGACACCCTCACAGATACGCAGTATTTT
few	14	TRBV9	-	TRBJ2-6	CASSAPAGANVLTF	TGTGCCAGCAGCGCTCCGGCTGGGGCCAACGTCCTGACTTTC
-	17	TRBV4-1	-	TRBJ2-5	CASSQDLSAEGEETQYF	TGCGCCAGCAGCCAAGATCTCAGCGCGGAGGGTGAGGAGACCCAGTACTTC
-	14	TRBV6-6	-	TRBJ1-4	CASSYGRFNEKLFF	TGTGCCAGCAGTTACGGACGGTTTAATGAAAAACTGTTTTTT
-	15	TRBV19	TRBD1	TRBJ2-7	CASRSRDSPSYEQYF	TGTGCCAGTAGGTCCCGGGACAGCCCTTCCTACGAGCAGTACTTC
few	14	TRBV11-2	-	TRBJ1-1	CASSLWLQTDEAFF	TGTGCCAGCAGCTTATGGCTACAGACAGATGAAGCTTTCTTT
-	16	TRBV5-6	-	TRBJ1-6	CASSPWRQGITSPLHF	TGTGCCAGCAGCCCGTGGCGTCAGGGGATTACTTCACCCCTCCACTTT
few	13	TRBV30	-	TRBJ2-5	CAWAPNGVTAQYF	TGTGCCTGGGCCCCTAATGGGGTTACGGCCCAGTACTTC
few	14	TRBV28	-	TRBJ2-7	CASTPPRGPYEQYF	TGTGCCAGCACCCCACCCAGGGGTCCCTACGAGCAGTACTTC
few	14	TRBV5-1	-	TRBJ1-1	CASSFQGENTEAFF	TGCGCCAGCAGCTTCCAAGGTGAGAACACTGAAGCTTTCTTT
many	14	TRBV6-9	-	TRBJ2-5	CASSFGSGGETQYF	TGTGCCAGCAGTTTCGGGTCCGGGGGAGAGACCCAGTACTTC
-	13	TRBV27	-	TRBJ2-2	CASSLIVGDRLFF	TGTGCCAGCAGTTTAATAGTGGGAGATAGGCTGTTTTTT
-	14	TRBV28	-	TRBJ2-7	CASRQQGRSYEQYF	TGTGCCAGCAGACAACAGGGACGCTCCTACGAGCAGTACTTC
-	16	TRBV10-2	TRBD2	TRBJ2-5	CASSDAGGPWKETQYF	TGCGCCAGCAGCGATGCGGGGGGTCCGTGGAAAGAGACCCAGTACTTC
-	15	TRBV5-1	TRBD1	TRBJ1-4	CASSLGGTASEKLFF	TGCGCCAGCAGCTTGGGCGGGACAGCGAGTGAAAAACTGTTTTTT
-	16	TRBV5-4	TRBD2	TRBJ2-5	CASSLGLAAWTETQYF	TGTGCCAGCAGCTTGGGGCTAGCGGCGTGGACAGAGACCCAGTACTTC
few	13	TRBV4-2	-	TRBJ2-5	CASSRRETETQYF	TGTGCCAGCAGCCGCAGGGAGACGGAGACCCAGTACTTC
-	20	TRBV21-1	-	TRBJ2-3	CASSKAPVTFGDRGGDTQYF	TGTGCCAGCAGCAAAGCGCCCGTCACTTTCGGGGACAGGGGAGGAGATACGCAGTATTTT
-	15	TRBV15	-	TRBJ2-1	CATEKKQGAYNEQFF	TGTGCCACAGAGAAGAAACAGGGCGCCTACAATGAGCAGTTCTTC
few	14	TRBV25-1	-	TRBJ1-1	CASSETGRNTEAFF	TGTGCCAGCAGTGAAACAGGGAGAAACACTGAAGCTTTCTTT
few	13	TRBV2	TRBD1	TRBJ2-7	CASHTGVRHEQYF	TGTGCCAGTCATACAGGGGTTCGGCACGAGCAGTACTTC
few	14	TRBV28	TRBD1	TRBJ2-4	CASSSGQGENIQYF	TGTGCCAGCAGTTCAGGACAGGGCGAAAACATTCAGTACTTC
-	15	TRBV11-2	-	TRBJ2-7	CASSPPGGLANEQYF	TGTGCCAGCAGCCCCCCTGGGGGATTGGCGAACGAGCAGTACTTC
-	14	TRBV7-2	TRBD2	TRBJ2-5	CASSPRGLVETQYF	TGTGCCAGCAGCCCCCGGGGACTAGTGGAGACCCAGTACTTC
few	14	TRBV6-6	-	TRBJ2-3	CASSRPGSTDTQYF	TGTGCCAGCTCCCGACCAGGGAGCACAGATACGCAGTATTTT
-	15	TRBV6-1	TRBD2	TRBJ2-1	CASRDGGNWYNEQFF	TGTGCCAGCAGGGACGGGGGGAACTGGTACAATGAGCAGTTCTTC
-	11	TRBV2	-	TRBJ1-1	CASSPEAEAFF	TGTGCCAGCAGTCCGGAAGCTGAAGCTTTCTTT
few	13	TRBV2	-	TRBJ1-5	CASEMTGNQPQHF	TGTGCCAGCGAAATGACAGGCAATCAGCCCCAGCATTTT